One and the same sample provided the 26 T cell receptor beta chains below, sequenced in a study of T cell responses to AZD1222 COVID-19 vaccine. TCRdb's copy holds only in-frame clones and misses some; the assay was immunoSEQ multiplex PCR. The table lists 150,000 to 200,000 clones, 85% to 90% of them singletons, with 25% to 30% in the top ten. Sequenced material: peripheral blood, taken 28 days after the second AZD1222 dose. These receptors were obtained from an adult who received the AZD1222 COVID-19 vaccine.

The chain is built from TRBV5-4 and TRBJ2-6, with D tentatively TRBD1 (5 bases). This CDR3 region has 15 residues. CDR1 SGHNT and CDR2 YYREEE come from the germline V gene (reference sequence). V was shortened by 2 bases and J by 4 bases, with 10 bases between the two germline ends. The CDR3 loop is CASSFSGSGANVLTF. The CDR3 DNA sequence: TGTGCCAGCAGCTTTTCAGGGTCCGGGGCCAACGTCCTGACTTTC.

The chain employs TRBV2 and TRBJ2-3; D is unclear. This CDR3 region has 13 residues. Trimming cost V 0 bases and J 1 base, with 2 bases left between them. Germline lookup yields CDR1 SNHLY and CDR2 FYNNEI. The CDR3 sequence: CASSEAGTDTQYF. The DNA for the CDR3 is TGTGCCAGCAGTGAAGCGGGCACAGATACGCAGTATTTT. Full variable domain (outside the CDR3, taken from reference TRBV2 and TRBJ2-3): EPEVTQTPSHQVTQMGQEVILRCVPISNHLYFYWYRQILGQKVEFLVSFYNNEISEKSEIFDDQFSVERPDGSNFTLKIRSTKLEDSAMYFCASSEAGTDTQYFGPGTRLTVL.

This chain joins TRBV5-1 and TRBJ2-1; D is uncertain. Trimming pared 4 bases from V and 6 bases from J, leaving 5 bases between. The length of the CDR3 is 11 residues. Germline V CDR1 and CDR2: SGHRS, YFSETQ. The CDR3 DNA sequence: TGCGCCAGCAGCGCCTCCAATGAGCAGTTCTTC. The encoded protein is CASSASNEQFF.

The chain combines TRBV7-8 with TRBJ2-5, with D perhaps matching TRBD2 (6 bases). Looked up from germline, CDR1 is SGHVS and CDR2 is FQNEAQ. Trimming took 3 bases from V and 2 from J, leaving 7 bases between them. This CDR3 comprises 13 residues. This chain's CDR3 is CASSLGRQETQYF. The CDR3 bases are TGTGCCAGCAGCTTGGGGAGGCAAGAGACCCAGTACTTC.

The chain uses TRBV4-2 and TRBJ1-4; 7 positions match TRBD1. Germline loops: CDR1 LGHNA, CDR2 YNFKEQ. V lost 2 bases, J lost 8 bases, and 14 bases stayed unmatched. The CDR3 has 17 amino acids. The CDR3 DNA reads TGTGCCAGCAGCCAACTGGGGGGACAGAGGATTGGGGAAAAACTGTTTTTT. Its protein is CASSQLGGQRIGEKLFF.

The chain combines TRBV6-2 or TRBV6-3 with TRBJ2-7; no clear D gene. Trimming removed 1 base at V and 2 bases at J, with 6 bases between. Germline CDR1 and CDR2: MNHEY and SVGEGT. This CDR3 comprises 13 residues. CDR3 DNA: TGTGCCAGCAGTTACTTCGGGCCCTACGAGCAGTACTTC. Translated: CASSYFGPYEQYF.

CDR3 nucleotide sequence: TGTGCCAGAAGCCTCCCTCGGGCCGGCGCCCACCATGAGCAGTTCTTC. Translating it yields CARSLPRAGAHHEQFF. The gene calls are TRBV5-3 and TRBJ2-1; no firm D call. TRBV5-3 is filed as an ORF, its function uncertain. V was clipped by 4 bases and J by 8 bases, with 22 bases between them. This CDR3 comprises 16 residues.

This clone was counted between two and nine times. This sequence joins TRBV27 and TRBJ2-7; possibly TRBD2 for D (5 bases). CDR1 and CDR2 (germline): MNHEY, SMNVEV (reference sequence). Trimming shortened V by 4 bases and J by 10 bases, and 11 bases separated the two germline ends. CDR3 length: 11 residues. DNA for the CDR3: TGTGCCAGCAGTTCCGGGGTCCGCCAGTACTTC. This gives the protein CASSSGVRQYF.

The chain uses TRBV11-3 and TRBJ1-1, with D maybe TRBD1 (5 bases). Germline V gene data show CDR1 as SGHNT and CDR2 as YENEEA. The V end lost 5 bases, the J end lost 2 bases, and 9 bases lay between the germline ends. CDR3 length: 13 residues. The DNA of the CDR3 is TGTGCCAGCAGCACGACAGTCAACACTGAAGCTTTCTTT. It specifies CASSTTVNTEAFF.

CDR3 sequence reads: CASIVGGPYEQYF. The CDR3 DNA reads as TGTGCCAGCATAGTAGGGGGCCCCTACGAGCAGTACTTC. The gene calls are TRBV12-3 or TRBV12-4 and TRBJ2-7; 7 nucleotides align to TRBD1. The CDR3 loop spans 13 amino acids. Unmatched junction bases numbered 5, after V lost 7 bases and J lost 2 bases.

The chain employs TRBV7-3 and TRBJ2-7; D may match TRBD1 or TRBD2 (6 bases each). Germline V lookup: CDR1 SGHTA, CDR2 FQGTGA. V shed 2 bases and J shed 6 bases, with 11 bases lying between them. This CDR3 has 13 residues. CDR3 residues: CASSLAGTTEQYF. CDR3 nucleotides: TGTGCCAGCAGCTTAGCGGGGACAACCGAGCAGTACTTC.

This chain uses TRBV6-6 with TRBJ1-1; TRBD1 matches 10 bases. V lost 5 bases to trimming and J lost 2 bases; unmatched junction nucleotides: 5. Germline V gene lookup returns CDR1 MNHNY and CDR2 SVGAGI (reference sequence). This CDR3 comprises 15 residues. The CDR3, as DNA: TGTGCCAGCAGTAACCGGGACAGGGGTAACACTGAAGCTTTCTTT. This encodes CASSNRDRGNTEAFF.

Only a few counts were recorded for this clone. V and J are TRBV30 and TRBJ2-7; D remains ambiguous. V was trimmed by 0 bases and J by 2 bases, leaving 14 bases between them. The CDR3 covers 15 residues. Looked up from germline, CDR1 is GTSNPN and CDR2 is SVGIG (reference sequence). The CDR3 region is CAWSVPSFLPYEQYF. The DNA of the CDR3 is TGTGCCTGGAGTGTACCGAGTTTTCTTCCCTACGAGCAGTACTTC.

This chain joins TRBV30 and TRBJ2-7; tentatively, D is TRBD2 (5 bases). CDR1 and CDR2 (germline): GTSNPN, SVGIG (reference sequence). The V end lost 2 bases, the J end lost 4 bases, and 12 bases lay between the germline ends. The CDR3 has 13 residues. CDR3 loop: CAWSSGVGYEQYF. DNA for the CDR3: TGTGCCTGGAGTTCCGGGGTTGGGTACGAGCAGTACTTC.

The chain carries TRBV6-5 and TRBJ2-1, with 10 nucleotides matching TRBD2. This CDR3 is built from 14 residues. The ends lost 2 bases at V and 5 bases at J; junction bases unmatched: 0. From germline, CDR1 is MNHEY and CDR2 SVGAGI. The CDR3 nucleotides read TGTGCCAGCAGTTACACTAGCGGGGACAATGAGCAGTTCTTC. This encodes CASSYTSGDNEQFF.

As regards this clone: A read error may account for a junction end that differs from germline. This rearrangement joins TRBV12-3 or TRBV12-4 to TRBJ1-1; D is uncertain. This CDR3 has 13 amino acids. CDR3: CASNLDRGTEAFF. As DNA, the CDR3 is TGTGCCAGCAATTTAGACCGGGGCACTGAAGCTTTCTTT.

This clone was detected only a few times. This chain joins TRBV30 and TRBJ2-7; tentatively, D is TRBD1 or TRBD2 (5 bases each). The CDR3 length is 12 residues. V was cut by 2 bases and J by 6 bases, with 11 bases left in between. Germline V CDR1 and CDR2: GTSNPN, SVGIG (reference sequence). Here the CDR3 reads CAWSRGDAEQYF. Written as DNA, the CDR3 is TGTGCCTGGAGTCGAGGGGACGCCGAGCAGTACTTC.

The gene calls are TRBV27 and TRBJ2-7, with D unresolved. The V gene's germline CDR1 is MNHEY and CDR2 SMNVEV (reference sequence). CDR3 size: 13 residues. V was clipped by 4 bases and J by 3 bases, with 10 bases between them. The CDR3 DNA is TGTGCCAGCAGTTATGGCAGATACTACGAGCAGTACTTC. It encodes CASSYGRYYEQYF.

This CDR3 reads CASSLEATRQASNEQFF. Written as DNA, the CDR3 is TGTGCCAGCAGCTTAGAGGCCACCAGGCAGGCGTCGAATGAGCAGTTCTTC. The gene calls are TRBV7-2 and TRBJ2-1; D remains unclear. Germline CDR1 SGHTA, CDR2 FQGNSA. Trimming took off 1 base at V and 7 bases at J, with 20 bases between the two ends. This CDR3 spans 17 amino acids.

This chain connects TRBV5-4 to TRBJ2-2, with TRBD2 identical over 8 bases. The CDR3 length is 14 residues. Trimming took 3 bases from V and 5 from J; bases not matched to a gene: 3. Germline V gene data show CDR1 as SGHNT and CDR2 as YYREEE (reference sequence). CDR3 amino acids: CASSSGTSTGELFF. CDR3 DNA: TGTGCCAGCAGCTCCGGGACTAGTACCGGGGAGCTGTTTTTT.

J is TRBJ2-7 and V is TRBV5-6, with TRBD2 identical over 14 bases. J gave up 5 bases and V 2 bases, and 9 bases lay outside the gene matches. Looked up from germline, CDR1 is SGHDT and CDR2 is YYEEEE. CDR3 length: 17 amino acids. DNA for the CDR3: TGTGCCAGCAGCTTATGGGTCGGGACTAGCGGGAGACACGAGCAGTACTTC. Amino acids: CASSLWVGTSGRHEQYF.

The chain couples TRBV24-1 to TRBJ1-1, with D tentatively TRBD1 (6 bases). This CDR3 contains 19 residues. Germline CDR1 KGHDR, CDR2 SFDVKD. Trimming removed 2 bases from V and 2 bases from J, with 23 bases in between. The CDR3 sequence: CATSDSGRGGSVGNTEAFF. CDR3 in DNA: TGTGCCACCAGTGATTCGGGCAGGGGAGGATCGGTCGGCAACACTGAAGCTTTCTTT.

In regard to this clone: One junction end disagrees with the germline gene, perhaps due to a read error. CDR3 DNA: TGTGCCAGCACTGAACAGGACTACGAGCAGTACTTC. This sequence encodes CASTEQDYEQYF. The chain has TRBV2 and TRBJ2-7, with a possible D match to TRBD1 (5 bases). Germline loops: CDR1 SNHLY, CDR2 FYNNEI. The CDR3 has 12 amino acids.

The genes are TRBV6-2 or TRBV6-3 and TRBJ2-5; 9 bases are a match to TRBD2. Germline V gives CDR1 MNHEY, CDR2 SVGEGT. V shed 4 bases, J shed 5 bases, and the junction held 8 bases outside the gene matches. This CDR3 is 15 amino acids long. This chain's CDR3 is CASSWVAGVRETQYF. The CDR3 DNA sequence: TGTGCCAGCAGTTGGGTAGCGGGAGTAAGGGAGACCCAGTACTTC.

The chain combines TRBV9 with TRBJ2-2; a possible D gene is TRBD2 (5 bases). Germline V gene data show CDR1 as SGDLS and CDR2 as YYNGEE. Trimming shortened V by 6 bases and J by 7 bases, and 22 bases separated the two germline ends. The CDR3 has 16 residues. In DNA form, the CDR3 reads TGTGCCAGCACCCCCCCGGGTAGCGAATTGGGCGGGGAGCTGTTTTTT. Translating it yields CASTPPGSELGGELFF.

The gene calls are TRBV7-9 and TRBJ2-7, with unresolved D. The CDR3 is 15 residues long. With 5 bases removed from V and 3 bases from J, the gap between germline ends came to 17 bases. CDR1 SEHNR and CDR2 FQNEAQ come from the germline V gene (reference sequence). The CDR3 region has the DNA TGTGCCAGCAGCCAAGAGGCCCTCCTGGTCTACGAGCAGTACTTC. Translating gives CASSQEALLVYEQYF.